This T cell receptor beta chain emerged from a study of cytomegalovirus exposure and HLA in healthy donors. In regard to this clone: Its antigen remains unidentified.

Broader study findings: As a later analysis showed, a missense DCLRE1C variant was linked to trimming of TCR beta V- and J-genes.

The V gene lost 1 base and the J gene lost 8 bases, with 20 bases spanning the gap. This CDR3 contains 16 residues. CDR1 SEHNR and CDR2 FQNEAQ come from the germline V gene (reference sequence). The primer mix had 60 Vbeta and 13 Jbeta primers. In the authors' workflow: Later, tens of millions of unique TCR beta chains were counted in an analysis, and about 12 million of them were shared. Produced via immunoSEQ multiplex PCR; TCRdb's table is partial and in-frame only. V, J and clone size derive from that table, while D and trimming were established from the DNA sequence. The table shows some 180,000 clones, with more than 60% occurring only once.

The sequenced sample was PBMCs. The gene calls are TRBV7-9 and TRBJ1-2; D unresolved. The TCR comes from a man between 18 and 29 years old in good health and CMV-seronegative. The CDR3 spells CASSLVGHGESRGYTF. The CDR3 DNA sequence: TGTGCCAGCAGCTTAGTTGGTCACGGGGAGTCCCGGGGCTACACCTTC.